The 12 T cell receptor beta chains presented below share a single source sample, sequenced in a study of metastatic and nonmetastatic thyroid tumors. All patients were treatment-naive before thyroid surgery. TCRdb re-called clones from the PCR reads using MiXCR. The data show under 45,000 clones, about a sixth seen once. The sequencing input was tumor tissue. The receptors stem from a female donor with papillary thyroid cancer or a benign thyroid nodule (not recorded which). Some clones in this sample may be carry-over from other donors' samples.

This clone was counted many times. The chain is built from TRBV6-5 and TRBJ2-7; no firm D call. Trimming removed 0 bases at V and 4 bases at J, with 13 bases between. Germline V CDR1 and CDR2: MNHEY, SVGAGI. There are 15 residues in the CDR3. DNA for the CDR3: TGTGCCAGCAGTTACTCGGTCCAGCCAGATTACGAGCAGTACTTC. The encoded protein is CASSYSVQPDYEQYF.

V and J are TRBV18 and TRBJ2-1; 9 nucleotides match TRBD1. The CDR3 spans 14 residues. After removal of 3 bases from V and 8 bases from J, the junction contained 5 bases not matched to a gene. Germline assignment: CDR1 KGHSH and CDR2 LQKENI. The CDR3 is CASSPRRDRDEQFF. The DNA for the CDR3 is TGTGCCAGCTCACCGCGCCGGGACAGGGATGAGCAGTTCTTC. Full variable domain (missing parts from reference TRBV18 and TRBJ2-1): NAGVMQNPRHLVRRRGQEARLRCSPMKGHSHVYWYRQLPEEGLKFMVYLQKENIIDESGMPKERFSAEFPKEGPSILRIQQVVRGDSAAYFCASSPRRDRDEQFFGPGTRLTVL.

This clone was detected ten times or more. In the same sample, other DNA sequences code for this CDR3. The V call is TRBV5-1, the J call TRBJ2-7, with D possibly matching TRBD2 (5 bases). Trimming stripped 4 bases from V and 12 bases from J, with 17 bases between. CDR1 and CDR2 (germline): SGHRS, YFSETQ. The CDR3 totals 12 residues. CDR3 sequence reads: CASSLAGEVPYF. In DNA, the CDR3 is TGCGCCAGCAGCCTAGCAGGCGAGGTACCGTACTTC.

This clone was observed at least ten times. This sequence joins TRBV10-3 and TRBJ2-7; weak D call: TRBD2 (5 bases). This CDR3 region has 12 residues. Germline V CDR1 and CDR2: ENHRY, SYGVKD. The V end lost 10 bases, the J end lost 2 bases, and 12 bases lay between the germline ends. CDR3 residues: CATQTKAYEQYF. Here the CDR3 DNA reads TGTGCCACCCAGACTAAGGCCTACGAGCAGTACTTC.

In its sample, this clone was seen many times. The chain has TRBV7-9 and TRBJ2-1; the D is unclear. Germline V gene lookup returns CDR1 SEHNR and CDR2 FQNEAQ (reference sequence). The CDR3 loop spans 14 amino acids. V was pared by 5 bases and J by 0 bases, with 8 bases between. CDR3 sequence reads: CASSPPHSYNEQFF. In nucleotides, the CDR3 is TGTGCCAGCAGCCCCCCACACTCCTACAATGAGCAGTTCTTC.

This clone was seen many times. The chain combines TRBV12-5 with TRBJ1-1; 7 nucleotides agree with TRBD1. The CDR3 consists of 12 residues. Per germline, CDR1 LGHNT and CDR2 FRNRAP. Trimming removed 1 base from V and 9 bases from J; junction bases left unmatched: 2. CDR3 nucleotide sequence: TGTGCTAGTGGTTTGGACAGGGGTAAAGCTTTCTTT. It codes for CASGLDRGKAFF.

This clone was found a few times. This may be a read error, as it is one base from a much larger clone. The sample carries other DNA sequences with the same CDR3. V is TRBV12-3 or TRBV12-4 and J is TRBJ1-1; D not certain. This CDR3 contains 16 residues. V was pared by 8 bases and J by 1 base, with 20 bases between. This CDR3 is CASCKYGNSANTEAFF. The CDR3 DNA sequence: TGTGCCAGCTGCAAATATGGGAACTCTGCGAACACTGAAGCTTTCTTT.

This clone was picked up many times. The J gene is TRBJ2-3, the V gene TRBV11-2; 7 bases agree with TRBD1. The CDR3 has 15 amino acids. J gave up 1 base and V 5 bases, and 6 bases lay outside the gene matches. Germline loops: CDR1 SGHAT, CDR2 FQNNGV. CDR3 residues: CASSQDRVGTDTQYF. In DNA, the CDR3 is TGTGCCAGCAGCCAAGACAGGGTTGGCACAGATACGCAGTATTTT.

This clone was picked up a small number of times. A much larger clone lies one base from this, so it may be a read error. The gene calls are TRBV9 and TRBJ2-5; D is possibly TRBD1 or TRBD2 (6 bases each). There are 13 residues in the CDR3. The germline V gene encodes CDR1 SGDLS and CDR2 YYNGEE. CDR3: CASSARQEGTKYF. CDR3 nucleotide sequence: TGTGCCAGCAGCGCTCGACAGGAGGGGACCAAGTACTTC.

With respect to this clone: This may be a read error: a much more frequent sequence differs by one nucleotide. The CDR3 spells CSASPWTSGLTDTQYF. CDR3 nucleotide sequence: TGCAGTGCTTCCCCCTGGACTAGCGGACTCACAGATACGCAGTATTTT. This rearrangement joins TRBV20-1 to TRBJ2-3; 10 bases line up with TRBD2. With 5 bases clipped from V and 2 bases from J, the junction kept 10 bases outside the gene matches. This CDR3 has 16 amino acids. Per the germline V gene, CDR1 is DFQATT and CDR2 is SNEGSKA (reference sequence).

This clone was recorded many times. Other DNA sequences in this specimen translate into the identical CDR3. The rearrangement uses TRBV5-1 and TRBJ2-2, with 7 positions matching TRBD2. CDR1 and CDR2 (germline): SGHRS, YFSETQ. The V segment lost 5 bases and the J segment 4 bases; nucleotides outside the gene matches: 5. The CDR3 runs to 14 residues. The CDR3 reads CASRLAGATGELFF. The CDR3 nucleotides read TGCGCCAGCAGACTGGCGGGAGCCACCGGGGAGCTGTTTTTT.

Worth noting for this clone: A much larger clone sits a single nucleotide away, making a read error possible. The rearrangement joins TRBV5-1 to TRBJ2-4, with D possibly matching TRBD2 (6 bases). Germline values: CDR1 SGHRS, CDR2 YFSETQ. The length of the CDR3 is 15 residues. This CDR3 is CASILASAGTRIQYF. CDR3 DNA sequence: TGCGCCAGCATCTTGGCCTCAGCCGGGACTCGCATTCAGTACTTC.